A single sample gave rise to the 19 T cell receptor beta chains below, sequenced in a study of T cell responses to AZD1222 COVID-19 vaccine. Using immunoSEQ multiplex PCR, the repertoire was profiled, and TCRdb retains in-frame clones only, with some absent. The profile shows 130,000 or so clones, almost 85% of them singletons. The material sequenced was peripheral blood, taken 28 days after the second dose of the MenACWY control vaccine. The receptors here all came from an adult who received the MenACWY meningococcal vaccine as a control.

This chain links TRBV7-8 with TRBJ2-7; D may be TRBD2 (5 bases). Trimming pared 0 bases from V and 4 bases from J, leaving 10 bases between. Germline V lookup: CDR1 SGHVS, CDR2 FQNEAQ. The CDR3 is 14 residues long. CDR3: CASSLAPRDYEQYF. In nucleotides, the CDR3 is TGTGCCAGCAGCTTAGCGCCCCGGGATTACGAGCAGTACTTC.

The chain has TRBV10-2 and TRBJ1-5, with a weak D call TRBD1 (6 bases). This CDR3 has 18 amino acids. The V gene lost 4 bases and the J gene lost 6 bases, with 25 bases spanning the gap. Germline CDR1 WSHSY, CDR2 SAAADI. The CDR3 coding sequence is TGCGCCAGCAGTGGGGGCGGGGGCGTAATCGCCCCAAGTCAGCCCCAGCATTTT. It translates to CASSGGGGVIAPSQPQHF.

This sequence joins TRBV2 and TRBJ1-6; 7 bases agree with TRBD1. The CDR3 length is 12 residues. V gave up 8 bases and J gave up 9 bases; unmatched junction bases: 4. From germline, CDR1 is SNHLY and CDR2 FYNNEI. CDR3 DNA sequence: TGTGCCAGCGCGACAGGGACTTCACCCCTCCACTTT. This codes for CASATGTSPLHF.

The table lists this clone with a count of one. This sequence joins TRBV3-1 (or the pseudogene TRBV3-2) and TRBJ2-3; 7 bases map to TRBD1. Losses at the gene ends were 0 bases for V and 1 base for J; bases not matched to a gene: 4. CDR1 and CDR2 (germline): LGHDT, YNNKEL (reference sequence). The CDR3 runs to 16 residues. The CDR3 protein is CASSQDLGGRTDTQYF. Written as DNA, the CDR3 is TGTGCCAGCAGCCAAGATCTAGGGGGCCGCACAGATACGCAGTATTTT.

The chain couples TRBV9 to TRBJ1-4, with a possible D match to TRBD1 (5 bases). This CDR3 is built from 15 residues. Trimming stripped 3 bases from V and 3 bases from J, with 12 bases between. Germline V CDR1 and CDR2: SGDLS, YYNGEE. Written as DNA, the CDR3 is TGTGCCAGCAGCGCCCACCAGGGTGCTAATGAAAAACTGTTTTTT. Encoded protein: CASSAHQGANEKLFF.

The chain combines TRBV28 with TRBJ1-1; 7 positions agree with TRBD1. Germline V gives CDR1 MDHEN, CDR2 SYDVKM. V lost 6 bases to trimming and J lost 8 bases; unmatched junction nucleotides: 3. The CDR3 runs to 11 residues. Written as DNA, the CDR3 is TGTGCCAGCAGCCTGGACAGGGAAGCTTTCTTT. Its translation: CASSLDREAFF.

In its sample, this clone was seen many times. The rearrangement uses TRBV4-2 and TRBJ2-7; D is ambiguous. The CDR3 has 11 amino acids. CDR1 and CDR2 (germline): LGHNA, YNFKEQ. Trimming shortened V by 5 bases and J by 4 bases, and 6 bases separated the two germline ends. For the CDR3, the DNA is TGTGCCAGCAGCGCCACTTACGAGCAGTACTTC. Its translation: CASSATYEQYF.

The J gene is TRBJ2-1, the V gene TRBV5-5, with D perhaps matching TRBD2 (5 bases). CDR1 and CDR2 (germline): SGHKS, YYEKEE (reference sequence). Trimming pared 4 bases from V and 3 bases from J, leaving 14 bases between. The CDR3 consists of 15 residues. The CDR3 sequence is CASSLLSDFYNEQFF. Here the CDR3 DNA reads TGTGCCAGCAGCCTCCTTAGCGACTTCTACAATGAGCAGTTCTTC.

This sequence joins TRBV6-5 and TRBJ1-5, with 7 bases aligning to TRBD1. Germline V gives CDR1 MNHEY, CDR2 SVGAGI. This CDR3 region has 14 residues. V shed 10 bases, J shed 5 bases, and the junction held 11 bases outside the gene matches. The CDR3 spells CATARDGQDQPQHF. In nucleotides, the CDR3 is TGTGCCACGGCACGGGACGGACAGGATCAGCCCCAGCATTTT.

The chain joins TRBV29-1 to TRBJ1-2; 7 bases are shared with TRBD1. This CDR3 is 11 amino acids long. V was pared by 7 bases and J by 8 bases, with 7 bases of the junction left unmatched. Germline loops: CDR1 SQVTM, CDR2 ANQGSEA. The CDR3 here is CSGDRAGGYTF. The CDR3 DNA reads TGCAGCGGAGACAGGGCCGGGGGCTACACCTTC.

The CDR3 nucleotides are TGTGCCAGCCCGGGGGTTGGGGTGAACACTGAAGCTTTCTTT. It encodes CASPGVGVNTEAFF. The rearrangement joins TRBV6-5 to TRBJ1-1; tentative D call: TRBD1 (5 bases). CDR3 length: 14 amino acids. Trimming stripped 8 bases from V and 0 bases from J, with 13 bases between. Germline CDR1 MNHEY, CDR2 SVGAGI.

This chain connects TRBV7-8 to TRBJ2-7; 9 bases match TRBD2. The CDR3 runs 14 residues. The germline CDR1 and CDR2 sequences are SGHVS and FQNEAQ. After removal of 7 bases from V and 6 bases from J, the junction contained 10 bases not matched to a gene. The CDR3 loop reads CASTPGLAGFEQYF. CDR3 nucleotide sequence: TGTGCCAGCACCCCGGGGCTAGCGGGGTTCGAGCAGTACTTC. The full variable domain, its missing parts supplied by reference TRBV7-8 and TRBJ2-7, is GAGVSQSPRYKVAKRGQDVALRCDPISGHVSLFWYQQALGQGPEFLTYFQNEAQLDKSGLPSDRFFAERPEGSVSTLKIQRTQQEDSAVYLCASTPGLAGFEQYFGPGTRLTVT.

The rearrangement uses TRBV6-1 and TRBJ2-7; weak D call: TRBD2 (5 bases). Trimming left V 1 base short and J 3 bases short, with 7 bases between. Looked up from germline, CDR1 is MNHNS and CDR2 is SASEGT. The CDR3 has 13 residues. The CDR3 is CASSEEAVYEQYV. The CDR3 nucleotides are TGTGCCAGCAGTGAAGAAGCGGTCTACGAGCAGTACGTC.

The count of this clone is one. This CDR3 is CASSSGARWSNQPQHF. The DNA for the CDR3 is TGTGCCAGCAGCTCGGGGGCCCGTTGGAGCAATCAGCCCCAGCATTTT. The chain links TRBV5-8 to TRBJ1-5; a weak D match, TRBD1 (6 bases). The CDR3 is 16 residues long. The ends were cut back, 3 bases at V and 1 base at J, with 14 bases in the middle. CDR1 is SGHTS, CDR2 YDEGEE, per germline.

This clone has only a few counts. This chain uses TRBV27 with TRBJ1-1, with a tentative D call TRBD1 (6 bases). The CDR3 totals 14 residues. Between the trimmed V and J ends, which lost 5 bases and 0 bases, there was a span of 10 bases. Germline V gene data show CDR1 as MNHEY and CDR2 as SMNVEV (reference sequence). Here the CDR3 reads CASSPTGLNTEAFF. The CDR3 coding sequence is TGTGCCAGCAGTCCGACAGGTTTGAACACTGAAGCTTTCTTT.

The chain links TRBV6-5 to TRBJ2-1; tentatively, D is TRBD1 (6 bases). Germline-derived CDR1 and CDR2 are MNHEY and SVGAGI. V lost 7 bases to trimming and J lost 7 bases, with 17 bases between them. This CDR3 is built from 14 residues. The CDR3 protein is CASMLQGLKNEQFF. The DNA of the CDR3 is TGTGCCAGCATGCTTCAGGGGTTAAAGAATGAGCAGTTCTTC.

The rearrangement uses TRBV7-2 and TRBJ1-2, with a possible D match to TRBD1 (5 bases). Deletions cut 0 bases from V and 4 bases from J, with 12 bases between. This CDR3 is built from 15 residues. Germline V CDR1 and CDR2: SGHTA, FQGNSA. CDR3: CASSLADQGGYGYTF. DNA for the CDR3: TGTGCCAGCAGCTTAGCGGACCAGGGAGGCTATGGCTACACCTTC.

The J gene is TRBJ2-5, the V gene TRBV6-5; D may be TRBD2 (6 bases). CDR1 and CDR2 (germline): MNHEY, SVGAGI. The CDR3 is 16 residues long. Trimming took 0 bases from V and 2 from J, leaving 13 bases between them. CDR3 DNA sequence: TGTGCCAGCAGTTACTCCCCTAGCGCCACACAAGAGACCCAGTACTTC. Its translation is CASSYSPSATQETQYF.

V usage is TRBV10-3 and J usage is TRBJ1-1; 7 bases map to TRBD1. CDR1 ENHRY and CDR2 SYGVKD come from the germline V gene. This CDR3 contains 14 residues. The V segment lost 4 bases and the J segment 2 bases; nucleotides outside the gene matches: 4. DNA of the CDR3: TGTGCCATCAGTGCGACAGGGATAAACACTGAAGCTTTCTTT. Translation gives CAISATGINTEAFF.